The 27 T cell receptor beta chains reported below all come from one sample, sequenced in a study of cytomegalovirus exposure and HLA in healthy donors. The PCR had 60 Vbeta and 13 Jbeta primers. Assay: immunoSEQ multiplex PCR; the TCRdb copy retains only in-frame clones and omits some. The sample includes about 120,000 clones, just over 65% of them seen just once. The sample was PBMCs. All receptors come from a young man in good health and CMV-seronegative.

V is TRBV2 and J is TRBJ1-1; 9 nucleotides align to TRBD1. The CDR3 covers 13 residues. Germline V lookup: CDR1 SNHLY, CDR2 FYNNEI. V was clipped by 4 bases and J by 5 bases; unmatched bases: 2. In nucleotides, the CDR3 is TGTGCCAGCAGTGCGGACAGGGGTACTGAAGCTTTCTTT. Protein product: CASSADRGTEAFF.

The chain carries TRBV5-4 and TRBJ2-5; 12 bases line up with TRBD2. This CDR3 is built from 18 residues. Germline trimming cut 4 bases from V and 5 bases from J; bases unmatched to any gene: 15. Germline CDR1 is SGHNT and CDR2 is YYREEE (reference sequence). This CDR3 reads CASSPSPLAGGPGETQYF. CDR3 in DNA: TGTGCCAGCAGCCCCAGCCCCCTAGCGGGGGGGCCGGGGGAGACCCAGTACTTC.

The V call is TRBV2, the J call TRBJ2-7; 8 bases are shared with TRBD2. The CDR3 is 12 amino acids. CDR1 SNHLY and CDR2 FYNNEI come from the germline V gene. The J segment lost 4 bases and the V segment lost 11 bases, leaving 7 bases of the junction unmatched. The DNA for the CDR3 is TGTGCCGGTTCGACTAGCGTGTACGAGCAGTACTTC. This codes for CAGSTSVYEQYF.

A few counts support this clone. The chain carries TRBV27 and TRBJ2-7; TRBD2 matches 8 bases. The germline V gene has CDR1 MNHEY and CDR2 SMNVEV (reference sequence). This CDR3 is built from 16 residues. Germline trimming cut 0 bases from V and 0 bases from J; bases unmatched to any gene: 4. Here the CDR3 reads CASSLSNSGTSYEQYF. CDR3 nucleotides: TGTGCCAGCAGTTTATCTAATAGCGGGACCTCCTACGAGCAGTACTTC.

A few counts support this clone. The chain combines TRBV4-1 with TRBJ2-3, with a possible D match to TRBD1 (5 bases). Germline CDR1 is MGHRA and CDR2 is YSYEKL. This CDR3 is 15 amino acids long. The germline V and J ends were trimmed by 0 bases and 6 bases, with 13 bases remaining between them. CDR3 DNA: TGCGCCAGCAGCCAAGATTTTGTCCCAGGGGATACGCAGTATTTT. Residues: CASSQDFVPGDTQYF.

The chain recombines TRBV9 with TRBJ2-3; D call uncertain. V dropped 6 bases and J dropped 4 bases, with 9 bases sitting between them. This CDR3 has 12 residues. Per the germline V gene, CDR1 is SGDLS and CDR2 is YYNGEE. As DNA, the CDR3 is TGTGCCAGCACCCAAGCCGCAGATACGCAGTATTTT. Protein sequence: CASTQAADTQYF.

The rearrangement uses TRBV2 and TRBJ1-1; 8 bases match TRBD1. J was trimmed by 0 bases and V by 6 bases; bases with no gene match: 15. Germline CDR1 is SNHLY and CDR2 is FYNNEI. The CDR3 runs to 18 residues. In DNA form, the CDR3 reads TGTGCCAGCAGCCGTACACCAAGGACAGGGCCTCTGAACACTGAAGCTTTCTTT. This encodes CASSRTPRTGPLNTEAFF. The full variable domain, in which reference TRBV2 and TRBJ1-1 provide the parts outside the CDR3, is EPEVTQTPSHQVTQMGQEVILRCVPISNHLYFYWYRQILGQKVEFLVSFYNNEISEKSEIFDDQFSVERPDGSNFTLKIRSTKLEDSAMYFCASSRTPRTGPLNTEAFFGQGTRLTVV.

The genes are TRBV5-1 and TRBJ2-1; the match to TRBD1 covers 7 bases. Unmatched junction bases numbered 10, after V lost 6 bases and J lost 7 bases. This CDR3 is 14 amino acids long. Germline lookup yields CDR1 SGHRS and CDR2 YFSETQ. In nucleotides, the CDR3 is TGCGCCAGCAACTCAATAGACAGGGTTAATGAGCAGTTCTTC. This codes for CASNSIDRVNEQFF.

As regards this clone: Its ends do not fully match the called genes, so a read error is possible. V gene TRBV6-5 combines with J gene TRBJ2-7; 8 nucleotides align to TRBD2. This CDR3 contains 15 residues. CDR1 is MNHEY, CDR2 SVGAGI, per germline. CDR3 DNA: TGTGCCAGCAGTATACTAGCGGAAAACTCCTACGGGCAGTACTTC. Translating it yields CASSILAENSYGQYF.

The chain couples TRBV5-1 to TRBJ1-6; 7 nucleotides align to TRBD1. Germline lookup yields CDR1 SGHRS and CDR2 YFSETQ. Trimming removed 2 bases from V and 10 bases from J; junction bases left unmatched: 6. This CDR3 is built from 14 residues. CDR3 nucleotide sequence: TGCGCCAGCAGCTTCGACAGGGTTGGATCACCCCTCCACTTT. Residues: CASSFDRVGSPLHF.

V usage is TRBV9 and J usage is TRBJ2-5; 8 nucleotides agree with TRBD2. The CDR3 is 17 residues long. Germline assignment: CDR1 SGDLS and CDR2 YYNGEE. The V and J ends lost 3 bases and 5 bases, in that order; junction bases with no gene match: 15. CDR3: CASSATIGGGLGETQYF. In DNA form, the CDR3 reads TGTGCCAGCAGCGCCACGATCGGGGGGGGGTTAGGGGAGACCCAGTACTTC.

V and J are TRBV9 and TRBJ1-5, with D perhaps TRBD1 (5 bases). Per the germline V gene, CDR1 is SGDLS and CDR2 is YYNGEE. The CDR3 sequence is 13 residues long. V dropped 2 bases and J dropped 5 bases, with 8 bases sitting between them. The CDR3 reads CASSVGPYQPQHF. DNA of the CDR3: TGTGCCAGCAGCGTGGGGCCTTATCAGCCCCAGCATTTT.

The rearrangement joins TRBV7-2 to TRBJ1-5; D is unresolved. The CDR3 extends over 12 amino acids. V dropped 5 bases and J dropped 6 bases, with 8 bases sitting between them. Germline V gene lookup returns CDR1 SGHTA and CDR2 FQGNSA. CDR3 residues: CASSPPGQPQHF. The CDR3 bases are TGTGCCAGCAGCCCCCCGGGTCAGCCCCAGCATTTT.

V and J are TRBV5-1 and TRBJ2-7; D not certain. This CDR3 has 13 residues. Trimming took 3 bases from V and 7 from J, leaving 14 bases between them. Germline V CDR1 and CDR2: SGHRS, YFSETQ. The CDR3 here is CASSSLSFEEQYF. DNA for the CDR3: TGCGCCAGCAGCTCGCTATCGTTCGAGGAGCAGTACTTC. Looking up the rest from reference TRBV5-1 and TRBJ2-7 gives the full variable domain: KAGVTQTPRYLIKTRGQQVTLSCSPISGHRSVSWYQQTPGQGLQFLFEYFSETQRNKGNFPGRFSGRQFSNSRSEMNVSTLELGDSALYLCASSSLSFEEQYFGPGTRLTVT.

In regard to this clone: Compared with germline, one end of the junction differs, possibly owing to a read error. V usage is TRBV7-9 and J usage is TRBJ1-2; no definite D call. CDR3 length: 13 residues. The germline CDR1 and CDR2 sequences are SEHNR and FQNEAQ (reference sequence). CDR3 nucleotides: TGTGCCAGCAGCTCGGACGGGAACTATGGCTACCCCTTC. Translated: CASSSDGNYGYPF. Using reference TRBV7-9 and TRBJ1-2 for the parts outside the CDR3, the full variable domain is DTGVSQNPRHKITKRGQNVTFRCDPISEHNRLYWYRQTLGQGPEFLTYFQNEAQLEKSRLLSDRFSAERPKGSFSTLEIQRTEQGDSAMYLCASSSDGNYGYPFGSGTRLTVV.

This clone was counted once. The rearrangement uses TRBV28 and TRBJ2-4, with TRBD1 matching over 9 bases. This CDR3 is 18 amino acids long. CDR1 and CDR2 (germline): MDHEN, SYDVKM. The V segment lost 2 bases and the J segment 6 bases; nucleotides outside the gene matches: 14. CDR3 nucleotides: TGTGCCAGCAGTTTAGTACAGGGGGCGCGGGGGCCTCGAAACATTCAGTACTTC. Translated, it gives CASSLVQGARGPRNIQYF.

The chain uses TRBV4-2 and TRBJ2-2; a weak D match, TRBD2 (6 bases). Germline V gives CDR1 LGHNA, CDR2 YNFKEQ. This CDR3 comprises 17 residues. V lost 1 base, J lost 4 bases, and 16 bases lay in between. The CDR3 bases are TGTGCCAGCAGCCAAGGAGGTGCGGGATGGGGCACCGGGGAGCTGTTTTTT. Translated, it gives CASSQGGAGWGTGELFF.

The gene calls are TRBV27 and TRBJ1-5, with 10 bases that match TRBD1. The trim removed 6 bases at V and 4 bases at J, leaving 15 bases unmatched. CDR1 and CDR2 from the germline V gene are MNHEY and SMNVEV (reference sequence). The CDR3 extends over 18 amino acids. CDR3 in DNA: TGTGCCAGCAGCCCAAAATATACCGGGACAGGGGTTAATCAGCCCCAGCATTTT. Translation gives CASSPKYTGTGVNQPQHF.

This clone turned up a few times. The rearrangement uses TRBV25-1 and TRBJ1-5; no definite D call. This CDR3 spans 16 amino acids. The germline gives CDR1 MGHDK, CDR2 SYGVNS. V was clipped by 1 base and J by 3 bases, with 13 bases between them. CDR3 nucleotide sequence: TGTGCCAGCAGTGAATCACAGAGCAGCCACAATCAGCCCCAGCATTTT. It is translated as CASSESQSSHNQPQHF.

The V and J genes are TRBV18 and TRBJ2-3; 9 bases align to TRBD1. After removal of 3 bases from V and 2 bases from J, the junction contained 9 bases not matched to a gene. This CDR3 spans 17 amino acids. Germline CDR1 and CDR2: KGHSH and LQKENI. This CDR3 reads CASSPLRHRGLTDTQYF. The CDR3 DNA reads TGTGCCAGCTCACCTTTGAGACACAGGGGGCTCACAGATACGCAGTATTTT.

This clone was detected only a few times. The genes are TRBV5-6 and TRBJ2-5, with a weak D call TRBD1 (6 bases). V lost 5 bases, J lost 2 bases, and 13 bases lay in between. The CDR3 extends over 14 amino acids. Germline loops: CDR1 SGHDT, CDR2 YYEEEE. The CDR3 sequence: CASSSGAIQETQYF. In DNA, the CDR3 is TGTGCCAGCAGTTCAGGGGCGATACAAGAGACCCAGTACTTC.

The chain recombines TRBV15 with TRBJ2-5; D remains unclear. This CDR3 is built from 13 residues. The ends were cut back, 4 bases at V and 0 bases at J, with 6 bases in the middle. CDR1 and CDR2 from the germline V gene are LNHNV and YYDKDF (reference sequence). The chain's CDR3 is CATSKTDQETQYF. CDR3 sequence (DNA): TGTGCCACCAGCAAAACAGACCAAGAGACCCAGTACTTC.

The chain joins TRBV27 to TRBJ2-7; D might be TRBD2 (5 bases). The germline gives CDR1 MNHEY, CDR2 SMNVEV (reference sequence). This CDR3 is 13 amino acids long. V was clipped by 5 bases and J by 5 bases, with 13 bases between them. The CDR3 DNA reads TGTGCCAGCAGTCTTCGGGGATTAGACGAGCAGTACTTC. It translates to CASSLRGLDEQYF.

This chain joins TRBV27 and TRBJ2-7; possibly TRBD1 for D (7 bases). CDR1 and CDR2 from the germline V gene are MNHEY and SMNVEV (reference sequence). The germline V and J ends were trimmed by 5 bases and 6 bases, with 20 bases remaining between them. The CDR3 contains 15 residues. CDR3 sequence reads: CASSPLGRGASEQYF. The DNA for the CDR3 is TGTGCCAGCAGTCCGCTAGGCAGGGGGGCGTCCGAGCAGTACTTC.

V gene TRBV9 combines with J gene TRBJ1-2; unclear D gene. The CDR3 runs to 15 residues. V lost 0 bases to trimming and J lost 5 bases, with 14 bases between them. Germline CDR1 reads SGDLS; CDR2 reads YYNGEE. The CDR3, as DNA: TGTGCCAGCAGCGTAGTCCCCTCCTCACTATATGGCTACACCTTC. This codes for CASSVVPSSLYGYTF.

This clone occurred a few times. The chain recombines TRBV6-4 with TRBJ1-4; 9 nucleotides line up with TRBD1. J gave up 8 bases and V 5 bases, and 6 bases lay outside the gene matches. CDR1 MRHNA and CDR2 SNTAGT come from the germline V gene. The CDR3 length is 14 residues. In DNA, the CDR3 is TGTGCCAGCAGTCCGGGACAGGGAGGCGAAAAACTGTTTTTT. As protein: CASSPGQGGEKLFF.

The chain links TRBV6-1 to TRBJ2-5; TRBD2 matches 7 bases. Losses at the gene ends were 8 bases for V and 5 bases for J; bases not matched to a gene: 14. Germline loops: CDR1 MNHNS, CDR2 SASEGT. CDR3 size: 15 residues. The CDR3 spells CASGPFSSGGETQYF. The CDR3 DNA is TGTGCCAGCGGGCCATTCTCTAGCGGTGGGGAGACCCAGTACTTC.